The TCR beta chain described here comes from a study of cytomegalovirus exposure and HLA in healthy donors. CDR1 and CDR2 from the germline V gene are SGHRS and YFSETQ. The CDR3 consists of 14 residues. V was clipped by 0 bases and J by 3 bases, with 9 bases between them. A multiplex PCR was run with 60 Vbeta primers and 13 Jbeta primers. Sequenced by immunoSEQ multiplex PCR; TCRdb stores in-frame clones only, minus some. The table has 150,000 or so clones, roughly 79% seen once. The specimen sequenced was PBMCs. The V and J genes are TRBV5-1 and TRBJ2-5; tentative D call: TRBD1 (5 bases). The source of this sequence is a woman aged 50 to 60 in good health and CMV-seropositive. The CDR3 coding sequence is TGCGCCAGCAGCTTGGAGCCCAGGGAAGAGACCCAGTACTTC. This codes for CASSLEPREETQYF.